Following are 30 T cell receptor beta chains from one sample sequenced in a study of shared clonotypes between healthy human individuals. CD45RO-negative, CCR7-positively selected cells formed the naive CD8 fraction, excluding terminally differentiated effector memory CD45RA+ cells. Clones were read by immunoSEQ multiplex PCR, and TCRdb kept only the in-frame ones, dropping some. Altogether about 2.2 million clones are present, roughly 95% being singletons, with the ten largest covering 1.5% to 2%. The sequenced material came from naive CD8+ T cells from PBMCs. The receptors come from a man between 18 and 29 years old in good health. Some clones in this sample may be carry-over from other donors' samples.

The chain links TRBV29-1 to TRBJ1-5; D is undetermined. This CDR3 is 12 amino acids long. Per the germline V gene, CDR1 is SQVTM and CDR2 is ANQGSEA. Trimming removed 7 bases at V and 5 bases at J, with 12 bases between. CDR3: CSADTHYQPQHF. CDR3 nucleotides: TGCAGCGCTGACACCCATTATCAGCCCCAGCATTTT.

The chain links TRBV28 to TRBJ1-2; TRBD1 matches at 8 bases. The CDR3 is made up of 15 amino acids. Germline V CDR1 and CDR2: MDHEN, SYDVKM. The trim removed 6 bases at V and 6 bases at J, leaving 12 bases unmatched. CDR3 region: CASRLKTGELNGYTF. DNA of the CDR3: TGTGCCAGCAGACTAAAGACAGGGGAACTGAATGGCTACACCTTC.

The rearrangement links TRBV9 to TRBJ2-3, with D unresolved. CDR1 and CDR2 (germline): SGDLS, YYNGEE. The V end lost 3 bases, the J end lost 4 bases, and 12 bases lay between the germline ends. CDR3 length: 14 amino acids. CDR3 nucleotides: TGTGCCAGCAGCGCCCCACTCTTCCCAGATACGCAGTATTTT. Translation: CASSAPLFPDTQYF.

This clone has just one count. The same CDR3 is also encoded by other DNA sequences in this sample. This chain links TRBV7-8 with TRBJ1-1, with D unclear. Trimming removed 2 bases from V and 0 bases from J, with 7 bases in between. Per the germline V gene, CDR1 is SGHVS and CDR2 is FQNEAQ. The CDR3 runs 14 residues. The CDR3 loop is CASSLRSVNTEAFF. In DNA form, the CDR3 reads TGTGCCAGCAGCTTACGTAGTGTGAACACTGAAGCTTTCTTT.

The sample holds one count of this clone. The chain links TRBV5-6 to TRBJ1-1; the D gene is possibly TRBD1 (6 bases). The length of the CDR3 is 16 residues. The V gene lost 3 bases and the J gene lost 0 bases, with 15 bases spanning the gap. CDR1 is SGHDT, CDR2 YYEEEE, per germline. In nucleotides, the CDR3 is TGTGCCAGCAGCTCCCCGAGGGGGATTTTGAACACTGAAGCTTTCTTT. It encodes CASSSPRGILNTEAFF. The variable domain in full, completed from reference TRBV5-6 and TRBJ1-1, reads DAGVTQSPTHLIKTRGQQVTLRCSPKSGHDTVSWYQQALGQGPQFIFQYYEEEERQRGNFPDRFSGHQFPNYSSELNVNALLLGDSALYLCASSSPRGILNTEAFFGQGTRLTVV.

The rearrangement joins TRBV18 to TRBJ1-1; perhaps TRBD1 as D (6 bases). CDR1 and CDR2 from the germline V gene are KGHSH and LQKENI. V was trimmed by 2 bases and J by 2 bases, leaving 12 bases between them. There are 15 residues in the CDR3. CDR3 amino acids: CASSPGDGGNTEAFF. DNA of the CDR3: TGTGCCAGCTCACCAGGGGACGGGGGCAACACTGAAGCTTTCTTT.

CDR3 sequence reads: CASSQRGLRDTYEQYF. The DNA for the CDR3 is TGTGCCAGCAGCCAGCGTGGCCTCAGGGATACCTACGAGCAGTACTTC. The chain couples TRBV14 to TRBJ2-7, with D tentatively TRBD1 (5 bases). From germline, CDR1 is SGHDN and CDR2 FVKESK. The ends were cut back, 3 bases at V and 2 bases at J, with 17 bases in the middle. The length of the CDR3 is 16 residues.

The chain recombines TRBV7-9 with TRBJ1-1; 7 bases align to TRBD1. Germline loops: CDR1 SEHNR, CDR2 FQNEAQ (reference sequence). Losses at the gene ends were 4 bases for V and 2 bases for J; bases not matched to a gene: 10. The CDR3 totals 16 residues. The CDR3 DNA is TGTGCCAGCAGCTCCCTGGGGGACAGATTAAACACTGAAGCTTTCTTT. As protein: CASSSLGDRLNTEAFF.

The CDR3 loop is CASSTPSGRGETQYF. The CDR3 nucleotides are TGTGCCAGCAGCACACCTAGCGGGAGGGGAGAGACCCAGTACTTC. The genes are TRBV21-1 and TRBJ2-5; TRBD2, as called in the table, went unchecked against the DNA. TRBV21-1 is recorded as a pseudogene. The CDR3 runs 15 residues.

This sequence joins TRBV7-9 and TRBJ2-1; D is unclear. The germline V gene has CDR1 SEHNR and CDR2 FQNEAQ (reference sequence). This CDR3 region has 16 residues. With 5 bases removed from V and 0 bases from J, the gap between germline ends came to 14 bases. CDR3 in DNA: TGTGCCAGCAGCACCCGAGCAGGCAGCTCCTACAATGAGCAGTTCTTC. Translating it yields CASSTRAGSSYNEQFF.

The chain has TRBV6-6 and TRBJ2-1; possible D gene TRBD2, 6 bases. CDR1 MNHNY and CDR2 SVGAGI come from the germline V gene (reference sequence). This CDR3 has 12 residues. Deletions cut 2 bases from V and 14 bases from J, with 13 bases between. CDR3 loop: CASSYAGYPEFF. In DNA, the CDR3 is TGTGCCAGCAGTTACGCGGGGTACCCCGAGTTCTTC.

CDR3 sequence: CASSFGTENTEAFF. The DNA of the CDR3 is TGTGCCAGCAGTTTCGGGACGGAGAACACTGAAGCTTTCTTT. The chain recombines TRBV13 with TRBJ1-1; maybe TRBD1 (5 bases). Germline values: CDR1 PRHDT, CDR2 FYEKMQ (reference sequence). The CDR3 runs 14 residues. Deletions cut 6 bases from V and 1 base from J, with 12 bases between.

The V call is TRBV19, the J call TRBJ1-5, with D unresolved. Trimming took 4 bases from V and 0 from J, leaving 10 bases between them. This CDR3 has 15 amino acids. CDR1 is LNHDA, CDR2 SQIVND, per germline (reference sequence). The CDR3 loop is CASSTLPHSNQPQHF. CDR3 DNA: TGTGCCAGTAGTACTTTACCTCATAGCAATCAGCCCCAGCATTTT.

This sequence joins TRBV6-4 and TRBJ2-5; 8 bases are a match to TRBD1. The CDR3 extends over 15 amino acids. Germline V gene lookup returns CDR1 MRHNA and CDR2 SNTAGT. J was trimmed by 5 bases and V by 4 bases; bases with no gene match: 9. The CDR3 is CASSGLQGVEETQYF. The CDR3 DNA reads as TGTGCCAGCAGTGGGCTACAGGGGGTAGAGGAGACCCAGTACTTC.

The chain couples TRBV27 to TRBJ2-7; 11 bases match TRBD1. The CDR3 consists of 15 residues. V shed 6 bases and J 2 bases; nucleotides not matched to a gene: 6. Germline CDR1 is MNHEY and CDR2 is SMNVEV (reference sequence). CDR3 bases: TGTGCCAGCAGAGAAGAGGGACAGGGGGCCTACGAGCAGTACTTC. This gives the protein CASREEGQGAYEQYF.

The DNA for the CDR3 is TGTGCCAGTAGCTCTAGCGGGGCTGGCTACGAGCAGTACTTC. This sequence encodes CASSSSGAGYEQYF. The chain recombines TRBV19 with TRBJ2-7; 9 nucleotides align to TRBD2. CDR1 and CDR2 from the germline V gene are LNHDA and SQIVND (reference sequence). This CDR3 has 14 amino acids. With V trimmed by 6 bases and J by 3 bases, 6 bases remained unmatched.

Regarding this clone: Other nucleotide sequences from this sample produce the same CDR3. This chain connects TRBV28 to TRBJ2-3; no clear D gene. V was trimmed by 3 bases and J by 0 bases, leaving 7 bases between them. The length of the CDR3 is 14 residues. The V gene's germline CDR1 is MDHEN and CDR2 SYDVKM. The CDR3 nucleotides are TGTGCCAGCAGTTTGCCTCCCAGCACAGATACGCAGTATTTT. Translated, it gives CASSLPPSTDTQYF.

The gene calls are TRBV11-2 and TRBJ2-3; no definite D call. This CDR3 spans 14 amino acids. Germline-derived CDR1 and CDR2 are SGHAT and FQNNGV. The V gene lost 7 bases and the J gene lost 2 bases, with 13 bases spanning the gap. Here the CDR3 DNA reads TGTGCCAGCAAAAGTCCCCAGGACACAGATACGCAGTATTTT. Amino acid sequence: CASKSPQDTDTQYF.

This rearrangement joins TRBV14 to TRBJ2-1, with a possible D match to TRBD2 (5 bases). This CDR3 contains 16 residues. The V end was cut by 0 bases, the J end by 9 bases, with 18 bases between. The germline CDR1 and CDR2 sequences are SGHDN and FVKESK. In DNA, the CDR3 is TGTGCCAGCAGCCAAGATCTGAGGGTACTAGTCCCTGAGCAGTTCTTC. As protein: CASSQDLRVLVPEQFF.

This rearrangement joins TRBV28 to TRBJ2-1, with 8 bases fitting TRBD1. Germline CDR1 reads MDHEN; CDR2 reads SYDVKM. The V segment lost 3 bases and the J segment 7 bases; nucleotides outside the gene matches: 8. This CDR3 spans 15 amino acids. CDR3 loop: CASSFPRGRANEQFF. The CDR3 DNA sequence: TGTGCCAGCAGTTTTCCCAGGGGGCGCGCGAATGAGCAGTTCTTC.

This clone was recorded only once. The chain combines TRBV27 with TRBJ2-1, with a possible D match to TRBD1 (6 bases). This CDR3 has 14 residues. Germline V gene data show CDR1 as MNHEY and CDR2 as SMNVEV (reference sequence). V lost 2 bases and J lost 7, with 12 bases in between. Here the CDR3 DNA reads TGTGCCAGCAGTTTACGAACAGGGATTAATGAGCAGTTCTTC. Its protein product is CASSLRTGINEQFF.

The V gene is TRBV5-6, the J gene TRBJ1-1; 7 bases align to TRBD1. The CDR3 is made up of 14 amino acids. Germline trimming cut 5 bases from V and 7 bases from J; bases unmatched to any gene: 11. The germline gives CDR1 SGHDT, CDR2 YYEEEE. The chain's CDR3 is CASRPTGSYSEAFF. The CDR3 coding sequence is TGTGCCAGCAGGCCGACAGGGTCGTACAGTGAAGCTTTCTTT.

This clone has only a few counts. This rearrangement joins TRBV7-9 to TRBJ2-1, with 9 bases identical to TRBD2. The CDR3 loop spans 16 amino acids. V lost 5 bases and J lost 8; bases outside the gene matches: 13. Germline assignment: CDR1 SEHNR and CDR2 FQNEAQ (reference sequence). In DNA form, the CDR3 reads TGTGCCAGCAGCGCCCCCCTAGCGGGACTGCACGATGAGCAGTTCTTC. Protein: CASSAPLAGLHDEQFF.

J is TRBJ1-1 and V is TRBV27, with a tentative D call TRBD1 (6 bases). The germline V gene encodes CDR1 MNHEY and CDR2 SMNVEV (reference sequence). The CDR3 length is 14 residues. Trimming removed 5 bases at V and 4 bases at J, with 14 bases between. In nucleotides, the CDR3 is TGTGCCAGCAGTCACAGGGAATCGGGCACTGAAGCTTTCTTT. Translating it yields CASSHRESGTEAFF.

The chain carries TRBV19 and TRBJ2-1; 7 bases line up with TRBD1. The junction had 7 bases not matched to a gene; V was cut back by 3 bases and J by 5 bases. The length of the CDR3 is 15 residues. Germline loops: CDR1 LNHDA, CDR2 SQIVND (reference sequence). The DNA for the CDR3 is TGTGCCAGTAGTATTATCCGGGACAGACACAATGAGCAGTTCTTC. Translated: CASSIIRDRHNEQFF.

This clone showed up just once. This chain uses TRBV2 with TRBJ2-1; D unclear. V lost 3 bases, J lost 12 bases, and 9 bases lay in between. CDR1 is SNHLY and CDR2 is FYNNEI in the germline V gene. This CDR3 is built from 11 residues. The CDR3 spells CASSDEFWQFF. DNA for the CDR3: TGTGCCAGCAGTGATGAATTTTGGCAGTTCTTC.

This clone was picked up one time. The rearrangement joins TRBV4-1 to TRBJ1-4, with D unclear. The CDR3 extends over 17 amino acids. CDR1 is MGHRA, CDR2 YSYEKL, per germline. The germline V and J ends were trimmed by 1 base and 5 bases, with 17 bases remaining between them. The CDR3 loop reads CASSQVGIKGQNEKLFF. CDR3 DNA: TGCGCCAGCAGCCAAGTAGGGATAAAAGGGCAAAATGAAAAACTGTTTTTT.

The genes are TRBV27 and TRBJ1-5; 7 nucleotides align to TRBD1. Germline V lookup: CDR1 MNHEY, CDR2 SMNVEV (reference sequence). V shed 7 bases, J shed 4 bases, and the junction held 10 bases outside the gene matches. The CDR3 runs to 15 residues. CDR3 nucleotide sequence: TGTGCCAGCACTCCTCGGACAGGACCAAATCAGCCCCAGCATTTT. Residues: CASTPRTGPNQPQHF.

The J gene is TRBJ2-1, the V gene TRBV7-9; 9 bases line up with TRBD2. The CDR3 runs to 15 residues. Trimming cost V 3 bases and J 5 bases; bases outside gene matches: 5. Germline assignment: CDR1 SEHNR and CDR2 FQNEAQ (reference sequence). The CDR3 reads CASSFTSGSDNEQFF. The CDR3 DNA reads as TGTGCCAGCAGCTTTACTAGCGGGTCGGACAATGAGCAGTTCTTC.

This chain uses TRBV7-2 with TRBJ2-7, with 9 nucleotides matching TRBD1. Germline assignment: CDR1 SGHTA and CDR2 FQGNSA. J was trimmed by 5 bases and V by 3 bases; bases with no gene match: 5. This CDR3 region has 14 residues. DNA of the CDR3: TGTGCCAGCAGCTTCGGGACAGGGCGGGACGAGCAGTACTTC. Translated, it gives CASSFGTGRDEQYF.